This T cell receptor beta chain appears in the sequencing data of a study of cytomegalovirus exposure and HLA in healthy donors. Findings and limits, study-wide: HLA alleles showed associations with 16,951 TCR beta sequences in a later analysis, at a 0.05 false discovery rate.

Regarding this clone: Its antigen is not identified.

Germline CDR1 is SGHTA and CDR2 is FQGNSA. The CDR3 is 13 residues long. The V end lost 1 base, the J end lost 5 bases, and 7 bases lay between the germline ends. PCR amplification relied on 60 Vbeta primers (plus 13 Jbeta primers). Authors' processing steps: In a later analysis, of about 80 million unique beta chains, some 10 million appeared in at least two donors. Measured with immunoSEQ multiplex PCR; TCRdb has only the in-frame clones, and not every one. The V and J calls and the clone size are those of that table, but D and trimming were determined from the DNA. The sample yields approximately 170,000 clones, under 80% seen once.

Sequenced input: PBMCs. The chain links TRBV7-2 to TRBJ2-3; D gene uncertain. The sequence was obtained from a man between 40 and 49 years old in good health and CMV-seronegative. CDR3 in amino acids: CASSLVGGDTQYF. The CDR3 DNA reads TGTGCCAGCAGCTTAGTTGGCGGAGATACGCAGTATTTT.